A selection of T cell receptor beta chains follows, all from one sample in a study of cytomegalovirus exposure and HLA in healthy donors. The table came from immunoSEQ multiplex PCR; TCRdb's copy has only in-frame clones and leaves some out. This table holds just over 150,000 clones. Material for sequencing was PBMCs. These receptors all stem from a man younger than 40 in good health and CMV-seronegative. Both conserved end residues are part of each CDR3. D genes are given only for firm matches.

TRBJ2-7,TRBV23-1,TRBD1,TGCGCCAGCAGTCAATCGGGCCCAGGGGGTCCCCTTTCCTACGAGCAGTACTTC,CASSQSGPGGPLSYEQYF
TRBJ1-1,TRBV18,-,TGTGCCAGCTCACCTCGGGGGGGGGCGAACACTGAAGCTTTCTTT,CASSPRGGANTEAFF
TRBJ1-4,TRBV5-1,-,TGCGCCAGCAGCCGGGGTCCAGCGAATGAAAAACTGTTTTTT,CASSRGPANEKLFF
TRBJ2-3,TRBV6-1,TRBD2,TGTGCCAGCAGTGGGGGGGGAGATACGCAGTATTTT,CASSGGGDTQYF
TRBJ2-5,TRBV4-2,TRBD2,TGTGCCAGCAGCCCACTAGGGGGAGCGGGAGTTCAAGAGACCCAGTACTTC,CASSPLGGAGVQETQYF
TRBJ1-5,TRBV7-4,-,TGTGCCAGCAGTTTCCTTGGGAGGAGCTCTAATCAGCCCCAGCATTTT,CASSFLGRSSNQPQHF
TRBJ1-3,TRBV5-4,-,TGTGCCAGCAGTGGCAGCTCTGGAAACACCATATATTTT,CASSGSSGNTIYF
TRBJ2-1,TRBV5-6,-,TGTGCCAGCAGCCGGAGGGGAGGAGGTAATGAGCAGTTCTTC,CASSRRGGGNEQFF
TRBJ2-1,TRBV4-3,TRBD1,TGCGCCAGCAGCCAAGATATAGGGGGCCCGCAGTTCTTC,CASSQDIGGPQFF
TRBJ2-7,TRBV27,TRBD2,TGTGCCAGCAGTCCTCCGTGGACTAGCGGGAGAGAGCAGTACTTC,CASSPPWTSGREQYF
TRBJ1-1,TRBV30,-,TGTGCCTGGAGTGTACCCGGTTTTACTGAAGCTTTCTTT,CAWSVPGFTEAFF
TRBJ1-2,TRBV6-5,TRBD1,TGTGCCAGCAGTTATGCGACAGGGGTTAACTATGGCTACACCTTC,CASSYATGVNYGYTF
TRBJ1-2,TRBV5-4,-,TGTGCCAGCAGCTCTATGACAGCCTATTCTAACTATGGCTACACCTTC,CASSSMTAYSNYGYTF
TRBJ1-5,TRBV7-8,TRBD1,TGTGCCAGCAGCGGGACAGGGGTTGAGCCCCAGCATTTT,CASSGTGVEPQHF
TRBJ2-1,TRBV28,TRBD1,TGTGCCAGCAGTTTATTTGACAGGGGGGAGCAGTTCTTC,CASSLFDRGEQFF